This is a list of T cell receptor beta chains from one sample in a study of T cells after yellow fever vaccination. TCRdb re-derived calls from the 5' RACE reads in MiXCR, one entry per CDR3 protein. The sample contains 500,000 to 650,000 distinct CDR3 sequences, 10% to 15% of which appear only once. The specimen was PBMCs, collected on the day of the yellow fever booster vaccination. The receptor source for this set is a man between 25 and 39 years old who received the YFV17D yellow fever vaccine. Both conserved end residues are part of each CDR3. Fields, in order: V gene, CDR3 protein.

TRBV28	CASRGLGEGSYNEQFF
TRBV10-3	CAISERPDQPQHF
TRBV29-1	CSVFTGAIEQFF
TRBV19	CASSIGGAYEQFF
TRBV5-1	CASSLVTPEETQYF
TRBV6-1	CASSETTDTEAFF
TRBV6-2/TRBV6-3	CRTSGTPGYEQYF
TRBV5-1	CASSPSTGGEQFF
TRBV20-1	CCARDHLEGALGTQYF
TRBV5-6	CASSLVSRGGYETQYF
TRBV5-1	CASSLAGAAVWDIQYF
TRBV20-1	CSAGGWDTQYF
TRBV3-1	CASSQWAGGSGRASYNEQFF
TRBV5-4	CASNVQGVGYGYTF
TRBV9	CASSVDLGLAGGTGELFF
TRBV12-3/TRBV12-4	CASRPDRDETQYF
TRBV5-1	CASSNPGIGNTIYF
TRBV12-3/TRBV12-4	CASSPGWEDDEQFF
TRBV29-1	CSGDGGDDTQYF
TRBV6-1	CASRSPGLADTQYF
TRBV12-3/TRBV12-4	CASSLNSAYGYTF
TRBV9	CASSEGQAAHQPQHF
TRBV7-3	CASSLSAGGVETQYF
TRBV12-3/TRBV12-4	CASSLGTSGLGTYEQYF
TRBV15	CATSRGQGYSTDTQYF
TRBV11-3	CASSLEGQRYRYNEQFF
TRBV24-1	CATGEASGNQETQYF
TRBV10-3	CAIRGQPRWEQYF
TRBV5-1	CASSLWTDNDEQFF
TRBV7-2	CASSFPGGPGELFF
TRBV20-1	CSARDRRGLTYEQYF
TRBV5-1	CASRGDSETQYF
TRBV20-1	CSARDPTAGVWETQYF
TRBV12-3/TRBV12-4	CASTNRGSYNEQFF